The clone carrying this T cell receptor (beta chain) was recorded a few times. This entry comes from a study of OX40 agonist ivuxolimab in advanced cancers. Study-level background: Patients took ivuxolimab, an agonistic anti-OX40 (CD134) antibody. At doses from 0.01 to 10 mg/kg, patients were given intravenous ivuxolimab every 2 weeks. Eligibility admitted prior anti-PD-1, anti-PD-L1 or anti-CTLA-4 therapy; around 38% had some.

Method: immunoSEQ multiplex PCR; TCRdb's copy keeps in-frame clones and lacks some. The sample yields fewer than 80,000 clones, roughly 85% seen once. The sequence was obtained from an adult with an advanced solid tumor such as melanoma, head and neck, liver or kidney cancer. The input for sequencing was CD4+ or CD8+ T cells sorted from blood, taken in a trial of the OX40 agonist ivuxolimab.

The DNA for the CDR3 is TGTGCCAGCAACAATGTCATCTCCTACGAGCAGTACTTC. It codes for CASNNVISYEQYF. The chain employs TRBV5-6 and TRBJ2-7; D not certain. Per germline, CDR1 SGHDT and CDR2 YYEEEE. The V end was cut by 6 bases, the J end by 0 bases, with 10 bases between. The CDR3 has 13 residues.